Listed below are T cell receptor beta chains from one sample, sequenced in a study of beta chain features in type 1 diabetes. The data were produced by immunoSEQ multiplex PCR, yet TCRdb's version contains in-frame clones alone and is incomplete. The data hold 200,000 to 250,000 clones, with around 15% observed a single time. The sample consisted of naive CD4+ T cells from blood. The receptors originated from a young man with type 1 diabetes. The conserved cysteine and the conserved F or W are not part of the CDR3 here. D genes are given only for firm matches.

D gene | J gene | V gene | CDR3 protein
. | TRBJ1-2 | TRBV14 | ASSQQAYGYT
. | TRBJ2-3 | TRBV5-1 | ASSSITDTQY
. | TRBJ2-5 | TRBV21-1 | ASTLGVETQY
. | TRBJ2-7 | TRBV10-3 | AISESLARSSYEQY
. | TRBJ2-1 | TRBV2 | ASSESDRYNEQF
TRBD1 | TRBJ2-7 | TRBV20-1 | SAPGTVRQY
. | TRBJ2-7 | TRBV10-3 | AISGQAANGYEQY
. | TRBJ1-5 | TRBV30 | AWSVTGNQPQH
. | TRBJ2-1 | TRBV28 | ASRWTADNEQF
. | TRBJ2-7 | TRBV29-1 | SVDGGREY
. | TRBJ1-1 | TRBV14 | ASSPTVWMNTEAF
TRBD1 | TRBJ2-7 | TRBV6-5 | ASSYSIRDRGLEQY
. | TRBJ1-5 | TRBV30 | AWRTPGSNQPQH
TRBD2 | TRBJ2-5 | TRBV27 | ASSPSGRAQETQY
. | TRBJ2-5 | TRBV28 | ASSLLAGQETQY
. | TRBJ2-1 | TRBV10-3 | AISESSGNEQF
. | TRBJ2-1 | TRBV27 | ASSLYNEQF
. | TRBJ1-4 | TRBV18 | ASSPVTGELF
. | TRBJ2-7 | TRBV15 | ATSRDLGTSYEQY
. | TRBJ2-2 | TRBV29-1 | SVERQNTGELF
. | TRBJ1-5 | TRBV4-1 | ASSQVLIEPQH
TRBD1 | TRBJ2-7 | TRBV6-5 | ASSYSGQGAYEQY
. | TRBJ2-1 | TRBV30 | AWTRSSYNEQF
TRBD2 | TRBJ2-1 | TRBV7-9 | ASSLIAGAYNEQF
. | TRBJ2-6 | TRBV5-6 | ASSLGRLDSGANVLT
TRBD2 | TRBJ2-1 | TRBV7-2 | ASSRTSSVNEQF
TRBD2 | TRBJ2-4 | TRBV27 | ASSTSGKPKNIQY
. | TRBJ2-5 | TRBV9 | ASSAHGSQETQY
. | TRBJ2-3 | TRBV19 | ASSIGIGTDTQY
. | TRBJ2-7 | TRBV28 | ATRGWGIHYEQY
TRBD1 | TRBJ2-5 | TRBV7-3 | ASSRTGTGLRETQY
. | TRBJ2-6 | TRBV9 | ASSVAAKGISSGANVLT
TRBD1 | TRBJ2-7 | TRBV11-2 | ASSFTGGSLDEQY
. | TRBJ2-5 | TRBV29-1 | SVTGAQETQY
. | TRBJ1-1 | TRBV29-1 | SGHQVTEAF
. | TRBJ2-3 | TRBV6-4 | ASSARWEITDTQY
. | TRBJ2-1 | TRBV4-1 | ASSQLGNEQF
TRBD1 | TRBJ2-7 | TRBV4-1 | ASSQQDRTYEQY
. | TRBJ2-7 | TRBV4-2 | ASSQKQNSYEQY
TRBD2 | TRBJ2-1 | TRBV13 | ASSLVPGGAAYNEQF
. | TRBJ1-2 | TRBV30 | AWSGTGIYGYT
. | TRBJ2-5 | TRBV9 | ASSTLDQETQY
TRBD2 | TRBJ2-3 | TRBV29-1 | SAGTSGRVGTQY
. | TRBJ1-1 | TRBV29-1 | SVERELNTEAF
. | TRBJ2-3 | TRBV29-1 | SVARPLDLQY
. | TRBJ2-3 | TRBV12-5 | ASMQAGTDTQY
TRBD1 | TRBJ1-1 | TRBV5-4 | ASSSPITGGTEAF
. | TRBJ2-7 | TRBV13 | ASSFRRGTYEQY
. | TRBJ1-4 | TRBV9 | ASRPGQYQLF
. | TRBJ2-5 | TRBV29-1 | SVRSRGRQETQY